One sample yielded the 30 T cell receptor beta chains listed below, sequenced in a study of blood T cell repertoires in COVID-19. The table came from immunoSEQ multiplex PCR; TCRdb's copy has only in-frame clones and leaves some out. Among about 140,000 clones, about four fifths were seen once, and the ten largest hold 1.5% to 2%. The sample comprised PBMCs or T cells enriched from blood (not recorded which). All receptors derive from a woman between 18 and 29 years old who had been exposed to COVID-19.

A few counts support this clone. The V gene is TRBV5-5, the J gene TRBJ2-7; D might be TRBD1 (6 bases). Trimming pared 3 bases from V and 1 base from J, leaving 14 bases between. This CDR3 has 15 residues. Germline V gives CDR1 SGHKS, CDR2 YYEKEE (reference sequence). The CDR3 DNA sequence: TGTGCCAGCAGCTCACGGGACACCGAATCCTACGAGCAGTACTTC. Translation gives CASSSRDTESYEQYF.

This sequence joins TRBV30 and TRBJ2-3; 14 bases match TRBD2. There are 16 residues in the CDR3. V gave up 1 base and J gave up 6 bases; unmatched junction bases: 6. CDR1 and CDR2 from the germline V gene are GTSNPN and SVGIG (reference sequence). CDR3 nucleotides: TGTGCCTGGAGTGGAGGACTAGCGGGAGGTGGTGATACGCAGTATTTT. Translation: CAWSGGLAGGGDTQYF.

V gene TRBV7-9 combines with J gene TRBJ2-7; 7 bases fit TRBD1. The CDR3 contains 13 residues. Germline CDR1 is SEHNR and CDR2 is FQNEAQ (reference sequence). The junction had 8 bases not matched to a gene; V was cut back by 6 bases and J by 6 bases. CDR3 in amino acids: CASSSENRGEQYF. The CDR3 DNA reads TGTGCCAGCAGTTCTGAAAACAGGGGCGAGCAGTACTTC. Together with reference TRBV7-9 and TRBJ2-7, the CDR3 gives the full variable domain: DTGVSQNPRHKITKRGQNVTFRCDPISEHNRLYWYRQTLGQGPEFLTYFQNEAQLEKSRLLSDRFSAERPKGSFSTLEIQRTEQGDSAMYLCASSSENRGEQYFGPGTRLTVT.

V and J are TRBV6-5 and TRBJ1-2, with TRBD1 matching 8 bases. CDR3 length: 13 amino acids. Trimming took 6 bases from V and 6 from J; bases not matched to a gene: 6. Germline lookup yields CDR1 MNHEY and CDR2 SVGAGI. CDR3 DNA sequence: TGTGCCAGCAGGACACAGGGGGTAAATGGCTACACCTTC. The encoded protein is CASRTQGVNGYTF.

The chain couples TRBV6-5 to TRBJ1-1; the match to TRBD1 covers 9 bases. Germline V gene lookup returns CDR1 MNHEY and CDR2 SVGAGI. V lost 3 bases and J lost 11; bases outside the gene matches: 10. This CDR3 has 14 residues. The CDR3 DNA is TGTGCCAGCAGTTATTTGAACCCGGGGACAGGGGCTTTCTTT. Protein sequence: CASSYLNPGTGAFF.

The rearrangement links TRBV7-6 to TRBJ1-3; D possibly corresponds to TRBD1 (5 bases). This CDR3 region has 16 residues. The ends were cut back, 2 bases at V and 0 bases at J, with 11 bases in the middle. Germline V lookup: CDR1 SGHVS, CDR2 FNYEAQ. In nucleotides, the CDR3 is TGTGCCAGCAGCTTAAGGACAAGCCACTCTGGAAACACCATATATTTT. Protein product: CASSLRTSHSGNTIYF.

This clone appeared many times. The chain employs TRBV7-9 and TRBJ2-7; D might be TRBD1 (6 bases). Trimming pared 3 bases from V and 1 base from J, leaving 16 bases between. Germline values: CDR1 SEHNR, CDR2 FQNEAQ (reference sequence). This CDR3 is 16 amino acids long. The CDR3 DNA reads as TGTGCCAGCAGCTTGTTCCCCAGGGGTCGATCCTACGAGCAGTACTTC. This sequence encodes CASSLFPRGRSYEQYF.

The chain links TRBV27 to TRBJ2-7; D gene ambiguous. Germline values: CDR1 MNHEY, CDR2 SMNVEV (reference sequence). V lost 1 base to trimming and J lost 6 bases, with 10 bases between them. CDR3 size: 13 residues. CDR3 coding DNA: TGTGCCAGCAGTTTATATCTTGGCCTCGAGCAGTACTTC. Translated: CASSLYLGLEQYF.

The chain is built from TRBV9 and TRBJ2-5; a possible D gene is TRBD1 (6 bases). The CDR3 contains 14 residues. V was clipped by 1 base and J by 3 bases, with 10 bases between them. CDR1 and CDR2 from the germline V gene are SGDLS and YYNGEE. The CDR3 here is CASSVTGQKETQYF. The CDR3 bases are TGTGCCAGCAGCGTAACCGGACAGAAAGAGACCCAGTACTTC.

The chain couples TRBV30 to TRBJ2-7; TRBD1 agrees at 10 bases. There are 15 residues in the CDR3. V gave up 2 bases and J gave up 12 bases; unmatched junction bases: 16. The V gene's germline CDR1 is GTSNPN and CDR2 SVGIG (reference sequence). In nucleotides, the CDR3 is TGTGCCTGGAGTCCCCCCGGGACAGGGGTTCTGGGAGGGTACTTC. It encodes CAWSPPGTGVLGGYF.

The chain combines TRBV19 with TRBJ2-2, with 7 bases identical to TRBD1. The ends lost 6 bases at V and 1 base at J; junction bases unmatched: 2. Germline V gives CDR1 LNHDA, CDR2 SQIVND (reference sequence). CDR3 size: 14 residues. CDR3 sequence (DNA): TGTGCCAGTAGCCGGGACAGGAACACCGGGGAGCTGTTTTTT. It translates to CASSRDRNTGELFF.

The chain combines TRBV20-1 with TRBJ2-7; D is unclear. The CDR3 is 11 amino acids. Trimming shortened V by 3 bases and J by 3 bases, and 6 bases separated the two germline ends. CDR1 and CDR2 (germline): DFQATT, SNEGSKA (reference sequence). The CDR3 protein is CSASPDYEQYF. The CDR3, as DNA: TGCAGTGCTAGTCCAGACTACGAGCAGTACTTC.

J is TRBJ2-3 and V is TRBV5-1; possible D gene TRBD2, 6 bases. Trimming pared 4 bases from V and 6 bases from J, leaving 15 bases between. The germline gives CDR1 SGHRS, CDR2 YFSETQ. The CDR3 contains 14 residues. In nucleotides, the CDR3 is TGCGCCAGCAGCGGGACTGGGAATAGTGATACGCAGTATTTT. Amino acid sequence: CASSGTGNSDTQYF.

The genes are TRBV2 and TRBJ2-1; 14 nucleotides align to TRBD2. V was pared by 6 bases and J by 4 bases, with 5 bases of the junction left unmatched. Germline-derived CDR1 and CDR2 are SNHLY and FYNNEI. The CDR3 is 16 residues long. The CDR3 DNA reads as TGTGCCAGCAGAAGACTAGCGGGAGGGGAATACAATGAGCAGTTCTTC. This codes for CASRRLAGGEYNEQFF.

V usage is TRBV14 and J usage is TRBJ2-1, with TRBD2 matching over 12 bases. This CDR3 is built from 15 residues. V lost 1 base to trimming and J lost 5 bases; unmatched junction nucleotides: 0. Germline V CDR1 and CDR2: SGHDN, FVKESK. The chain's CDR3 is CASSQASGGDNEQFF. The CDR3 coding sequence is TGTGCCAGCAGCCAAGCTAGCGGGGGGGACAATGAGCAGTTCTTC.

The chain couples TRBV5-4 to TRBJ2-5; 8 nucleotides line up with TRBD1. With 4 bases clipped from V and 4 bases from J, the junction kept 6 bases outside the gene matches. The CDR3 length is 14 residues. CDR1 is SGHNT and CDR2 is YYREEE in the germline V gene (reference sequence). CDR3 nucleotides: TGTGCCAGCAGCCTGGGTACAGGGGGAGAGACCCAGTACTTC. It codes for CASSLGTGGETQYF.

The chain is built from TRBV19 and TRBJ2-7; TRBD1 matches at 11 bases. The CDR3 runs to 15 residues. With 3 bases clipped from V and 2 bases from J, the junction kept 3 bases outside the gene matches. Germline V gene sequence: CDR1 LNHDA, CDR2 SQIVND (reference sequence). The CDR3: CASSIPGQGAYEQYF. CDR3 DNA: TGTGCCAGTAGTATTCCGGGACAGGGGGCCTACGAGCAGTACTTC.

The genes are TRBV5-1 and TRBJ2-6; 7 bases agree with TRBD1. There are 16 residues in the CDR3. Germline CDR1 SGHRS, CDR2 YFSETQ. After removal of 1 base from V and 0 bases from J, the junction contained 1 base not matched to a gene. In DNA, the CDR3 is TGCGCCAGCAGCTTGCCAGGGGGCTCTGGGGCCAACGTCCTGACTTTC. It codes for CASSLPGGSGANVLTF.

V usage is TRBV19 and J usage is TRBJ2-7; no definite D call. The CDR3 runs 12 residues. The V gene's germline CDR1 is LNHDA and CDR2 SQIVND (reference sequence). Trimming cost V 1 base and J 3 bases, with 4 bases left between them. DNA of the CDR3: TGTGCCAGTAGTATAGGCGTCTACGAGCAGTACTTC. Its protein product is CASSIGVYEQYF.

This CDR3 reads CASSPGLDYSPLHF. The CDR3 DNA sequence: TGTGCCAGCAGCCCAGGGTTAGATTATTCACCCCTCCACTTT. J is TRBJ1-6 and V is TRBV9; weak D call: TRBD1 (5 bases). From germline, CDR1 is SGDLS and CDR2 YYNGEE. V was shortened by 4 bases and J by 8 bases, with 13 bases between the two germline ends. The CDR3 contains 14 residues.

V gene TRBV29-1 combines with J gene TRBJ1-1, with D unclear. V was cut by 4 bases and J by 7 bases, with 13 bases left in between. CDR3 length: 12 residues. The germline V gene encodes CDR1 SQVTM and CDR2 ANQGSEA. Written as DNA, the CDR3 is TGCAGCGTTGGTGGCCAGGCCGTTGAAGCTTTCTTT. This gives the protein CSVGGQAVEAFF.

The chain couples TRBV4-1 to TRBJ1-2; D is uncertain. With 0 bases removed from V and 8 bases from J, the gap between germline ends came to 13 bases. Germline values: CDR1 MGHRA, CDR2 YSYEKL. The CDR3 length is 14 residues. CDR3 amino acids: CASSQDLQVHGYTF. The CDR3 DNA reads as TGCGCCAGCAGCCAAGATCTCCAGGTGCACGGCTACACCTTC.

Here the CDR3 DNA reads TGTGCCAGCAGTTTAACAGGGTCTCGAACTGAAGCTTTCTTT. Encoded protein: CASSLTGSRTEAFF. This chain joins TRBV7-6 and TRBJ1-1, with a weak D call TRBD1 (6 bases). The CDR3 has 14 amino acids. The germline V gene has CDR1 SGHVS and CDR2 FNYEAQ. Trimming removed 6 bases from V and 5 bases from J, with 16 bases in between. The variable domain in full, with the rest retrieved from reference TRBV7-6 and TRBJ1-1, is GAGVSQSPRYKVTKRGQDVALRCDPISGHVSLYWYRQALGQGPEFLTYFNYEAQQDKSGLPNDRFSAERPEGSISTLTIQRTEQRDSAMYRCASSLTGSRTEAFFGQGTRLTVV.

The chain joins TRBV7-2 to TRBJ2-1, with 7 bases that match TRBD2. Germline CDR1 and CDR2: SGHTA and FQGNSA. This CDR3 has 16 residues. V trimming: 4 bases; J trimming: 0 bases; junction bases outside the gene matches: 6. Here the CDR3 DNA reads TGTGCCAGCAGCTCCGACAGCGGGATCTCCTACAATGAGCAGTTCTTC. It is translated as CASSSDSGISYNEQFF.

The chain carries TRBV9 and TRBJ1-1; D remains unclear. The germline CDR1 and CDR2 sequences are SGDLS and YYNGEE. The CDR3 length is 13 residues. Trimming cost V 0 bases and J 5 bases, with 8 bases left between them. Written as DNA, the CDR3 is TGTGCCAGCAGCGTAGCTGCCGGGACTGAAGCTTTCTTT. Translated: CASSVAAGTEAFF.

The J gene is TRBJ2-7, the V gene TRBV5-8, with 9 positions matching TRBD1. The V gene end was trimmed by 6 bases and the J gene end by 5 bases; junction bases not matched to a gene: 9. Germline assignment: CDR1 SGHTS and CDR2 YDEGEE. The CDR3 runs 14 residues. Written as DNA, the CDR3 is TGTGCCAGCAACCACCGGGACAGGGTCGACGAGCAGTACTTC. Its protein is CASNHRDRVDEQYF.

This chain joins TRBV29-1 and TRBJ1-1; D is perhaps TRBD1 (6 bases). V lost 0 bases and J 5 bases, leaving 10 bases between the germline ends. This CDR3 comprises 13 residues. The germline V gene encodes CDR1 SQVTM and CDR2 ANQGSEA. The CDR3 region has the DNA TGCAGCGTTGAAGAAACCAGGGGTACTGAAGCTTTCTTT. This sequence encodes CSVEETRGTEAFF.

The V and J genes are TRBV7-9 and TRBJ1-2; D gene unclear. The V end was cut by 2 bases, the J end by 10 bases, with 32 bases between. Germline V gene sequence: CDR1 SEHNR, CDR2 FQNEAQ (reference sequence). This CDR3 spans 19 amino acids. DNA of the CDR3: TGTGCCAGCAGCTTATACACCCCCGCTGGCACAAGAATCCCGAATGTCTACACCTTC. This encodes CASSLYTPAGTRIPNVYTF. The full variable domain, its missing parts supplied by reference TRBV7-9 and TRBJ1-2, is DTGVSQNPRHKITKRGQNVTFRCDPISEHNRLYWYRQTLGQGPEFLTYFQNEAQLEKSRLLSDRFSAERPKGSFSTLEIQRTEQGDSAMYLCASSLYTPAGTRIPNVYTFGSGTRLTVV.

This chain uses TRBV6-5 with TRBJ1-2; 11 bases line up with TRBD1. Germline-derived CDR1 and CDR2 are MNHEY and SVGAGI. The CDR3 has 15 amino acids. V dropped 0 bases and J dropped 7; count of bases not matched to a gene: 4. The CDR3 DNA reads as TGTGCCAGCAGTTACTCTCGGACAGGGGGCTTTGGCTACACCTTC. Translated: CASSYSRTGGFGYTF.

The CDR3 here is CASSQRTSGSRTGELFF. The CDR3 nucleotides read TGTGCCAGCAGCCAGAGGACTAGCGGGAGTCGGACCGGGGAGCTGTTTTTT. The V and J genes are TRBV7-9 and TRBJ2-2; 13 bases line up with TRBD2. The germline V gene has CDR1 SEHNR and CDR2 FQNEAQ (reference sequence). There are 17 residues in the CDR3. The V and J ends lost 5 bases and 5 bases, in that order; junction bases with no gene match: 8. The variable domain in full, with the rest retrieved from reference TRBV7-9 and TRBJ2-2, is DTGVSQNPRHKITKRGQNVTFRCDPISEHNRLYWYRQTLGQGPEFLTYFQNEAQLEKSRLLSDRFSAERPKGSFSTLEIQRTEQGDSAMYLCASSQRTSGSRTGELFFGEGSRLTVL.